This TCR beta chain was identified during a study of blood T cell repertoires in COVID-19. Measured with immunoSEQ multiplex PCR; TCRdb has only the in-frame clones, and not every one. The sample yields approximately 330,000 clones, about 91% seen once. Germline V gene lookup returns CDR1 SQVTM and CDR2 ANQGSEA. V was clipped by 7 bases and J by 2 bases; unmatched bases: 17. CDR3 length: 17 amino acids. Enrolment of Seattle patients took place during active infection, and they were followed longitudinally. The rearrangement uses TRBV29-1 and TRBJ2-3; 8 bases match TRBD1. This clonotype originated in a young man with COVID-19, enrolled during active disease. Sequencing input: peripheral blood. The CDR3 nucleotides are TGCAGCGCCCAACAGGAAGGACAGGGACCTTACACAGATACGCAGTATTTT. Protein sequence: CSAQQEGQGPYTDTQYF.